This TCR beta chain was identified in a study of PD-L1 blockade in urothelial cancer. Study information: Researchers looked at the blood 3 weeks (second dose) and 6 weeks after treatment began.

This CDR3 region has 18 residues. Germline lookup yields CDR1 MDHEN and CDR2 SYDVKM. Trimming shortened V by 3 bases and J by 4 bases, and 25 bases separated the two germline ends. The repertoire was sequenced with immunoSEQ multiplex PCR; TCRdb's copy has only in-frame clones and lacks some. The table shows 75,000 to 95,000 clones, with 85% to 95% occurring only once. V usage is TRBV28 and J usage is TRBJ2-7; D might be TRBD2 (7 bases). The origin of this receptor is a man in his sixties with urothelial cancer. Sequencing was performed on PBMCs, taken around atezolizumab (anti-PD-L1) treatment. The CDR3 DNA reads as TGTGCCAGCAGTTTTAAAGGGTTTAGAGGGGGAGGGGTTTACGAGCAGTACTTC. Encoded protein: CASSFKGFRGGGVYEQYF.